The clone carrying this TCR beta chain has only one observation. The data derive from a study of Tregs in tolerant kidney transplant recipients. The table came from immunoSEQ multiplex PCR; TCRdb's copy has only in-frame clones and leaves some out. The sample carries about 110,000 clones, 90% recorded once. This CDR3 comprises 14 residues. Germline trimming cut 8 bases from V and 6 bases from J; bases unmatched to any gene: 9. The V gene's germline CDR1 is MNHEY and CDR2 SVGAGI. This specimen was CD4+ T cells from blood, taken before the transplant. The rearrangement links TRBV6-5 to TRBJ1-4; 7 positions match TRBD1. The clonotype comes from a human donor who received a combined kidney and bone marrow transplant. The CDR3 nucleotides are TGTGCCAGCTCTCCCGGGACAGCTGATGAAAAACTGTTTTTT. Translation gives CASSPGTADEKLFF.